This T cell receptor (beta chain) was documented in a study of cytomegalovirus exposure and HLA in healthy donors. PCR used 60 Vbeta primers and 13 Jbeta primers. The assay was immunoSEQ multiplex PCR, and TCRdb's table has in-frame clones only and misses some. The data hold approximately 130,000 clones, with about 78% observed a single time. CDR3 length: 15 residues. CDR1 SNHLY and CDR2 FYNNEI come from the germline V gene. J gave up 0 bases and V 6 bases, and 7 bases lay outside the gene matches. While unrecorded immune exposures were likely, the donors were nominally healthy when sampled. The chain combines TRBV2 with TRBJ1-1; TRBD1 aligns across 7 bases. This clonotype was sampled from a human donor in good health. Sequenced input: PBMCs. CDR3 protein: CASRGPGGLNTEAFF. The DNA of the CDR3 is TGTGCCAGCAGAGGTCCAGGGGGTCTGAACACTGAAGCTTTCTTT.